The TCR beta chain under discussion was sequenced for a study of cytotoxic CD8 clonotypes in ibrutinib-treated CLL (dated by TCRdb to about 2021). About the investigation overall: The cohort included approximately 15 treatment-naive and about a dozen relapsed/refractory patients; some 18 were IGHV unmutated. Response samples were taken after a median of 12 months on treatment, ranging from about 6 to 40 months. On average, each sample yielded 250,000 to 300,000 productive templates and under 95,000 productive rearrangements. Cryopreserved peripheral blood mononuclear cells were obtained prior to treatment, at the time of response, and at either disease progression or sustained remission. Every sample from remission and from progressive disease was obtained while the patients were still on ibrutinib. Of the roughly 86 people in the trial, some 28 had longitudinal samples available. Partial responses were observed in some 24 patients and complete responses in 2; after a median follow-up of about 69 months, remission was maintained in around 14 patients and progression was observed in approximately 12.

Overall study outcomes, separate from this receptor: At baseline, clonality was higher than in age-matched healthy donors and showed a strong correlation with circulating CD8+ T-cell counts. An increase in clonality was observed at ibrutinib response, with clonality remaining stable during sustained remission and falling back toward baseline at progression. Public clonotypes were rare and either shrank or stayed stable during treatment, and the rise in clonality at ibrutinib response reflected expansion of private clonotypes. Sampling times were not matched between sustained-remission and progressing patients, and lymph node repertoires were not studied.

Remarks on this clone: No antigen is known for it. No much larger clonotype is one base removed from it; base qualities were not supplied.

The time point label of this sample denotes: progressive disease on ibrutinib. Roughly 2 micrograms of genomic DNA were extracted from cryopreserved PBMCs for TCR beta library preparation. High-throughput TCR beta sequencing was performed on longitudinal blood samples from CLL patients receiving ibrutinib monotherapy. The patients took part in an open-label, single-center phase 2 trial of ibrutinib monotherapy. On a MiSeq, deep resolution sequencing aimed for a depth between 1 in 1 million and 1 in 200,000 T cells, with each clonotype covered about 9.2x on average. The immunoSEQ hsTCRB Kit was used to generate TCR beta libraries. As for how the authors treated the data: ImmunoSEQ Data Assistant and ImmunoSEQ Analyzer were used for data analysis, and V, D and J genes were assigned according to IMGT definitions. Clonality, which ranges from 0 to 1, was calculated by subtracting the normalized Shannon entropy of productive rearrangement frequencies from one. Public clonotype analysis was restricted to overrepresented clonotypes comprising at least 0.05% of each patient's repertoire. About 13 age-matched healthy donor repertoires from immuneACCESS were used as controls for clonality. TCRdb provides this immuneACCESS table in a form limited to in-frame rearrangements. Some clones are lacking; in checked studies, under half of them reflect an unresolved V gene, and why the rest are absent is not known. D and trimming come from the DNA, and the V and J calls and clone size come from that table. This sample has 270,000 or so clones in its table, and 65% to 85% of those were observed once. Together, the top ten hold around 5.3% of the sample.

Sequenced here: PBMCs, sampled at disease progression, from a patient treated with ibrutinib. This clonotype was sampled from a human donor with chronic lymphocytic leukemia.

The CDR3 in this case is CASSPKLGGELFF. The DNA sequence is TGTGCCAGCAGCCCCAAACTTGGCGGGGAGCTGTTTTTT. Recombination connected TRBV7-2 to TRBJ2-2, with an unclear D gene assignment. The cysteine opens and the phenylalanine closes a CDR3 of 13 amino acids. Only the CDR3 portion is preserved as DNA: 39 bases, with reading frame beginning at the first base. CDR1 and CDR2 were assigned from the germline V gene as SGHTA and FQGNSA. At the junction V is shortened by 5 bases and J by 7 bases, with 11 bases in between.